This section outlines one T cell receptor beta chain sequence together with its context. Its antigen is not known. Data came from immunoSEQ multiplex PCR; TCRdb stores just in-frame clones and leaves some out. Among about 8,400 clones listed, 91% were seen once. This sample is part of a study of STAT3 mutations in large granular lymphocyte leukemia. Notes on the study in general: In T-cell large granular lymphocyte leukemia, about half of patients showed multiple immunodominant subclonotypes.

The V end lost 0 bases, the J end lost 5 bases, and 15 bases lay between the germline ends. The germline CDR1 and CDR2 sequences are SGHRS and YFSETQ. The CDR3 sequence is 15 residues long. The TCR originated in a man between 50 and 59 years old with T-cell large granular lymphocyte leukemia. Some clones in this sample may be carry-over from other donors' samples. The sample taken for sequencing was peripheral blood mononuclear cells. The V and J genes are TRBV5-1 and TRBJ2-7, with D perhaps TRBD2 (7 bases). DNA of the CDR3: TGCGCCAGCAGCTTGGAAGGCAGGGGAGGGGACGAGCAGTACTTC. This translates into CASSLEGRGGDEQYF.